Listed here is a single T cell receptor beta chain. No antigen is known for it. This record comes from a study of cytomegalovirus exposure and HLA in healthy donors. Study conclusions and caveats: Among TCR beta chains, those listed as cytomegalovirus-associated numbered over 150.

The PCR was carried out with 60 Vbeta primers and 13 Jbeta primers. Clones were sequenced by immunoSEQ multiplex PCR, and TCRdb holds only the in-frame ones, with some missing. The table has about 150,000 clones, roughly 77% seen once. V was trimmed by 5 bases and J by 4 bases, leaving 14 bases between them. The CDR3 runs 14 residues. Germline CDR1 is MNHEY and CDR2 is SVGAGI. This chain uses TRBV6-5 with TRBJ1-1; maybe TRBD1 (5 bases). Sample: PBMCs. The receptor comes from a man aged 30 to 45 in good health and CMV-seropositive. CDR3 nucleotides: TGTGCCAGCAGTACCCCACTTGGGGCCACTGAAGCTTTCTTT. This translates into CASSTPLGATEAFF.